The entry below describes one T cell receptor (beta chain). Data came from immunoSEQ multiplex PCR; TCRdb stores just in-frame clones and leaves some out. Found here are over 120,000 clones, roughly 89% of them singletons; the top ten hold less than 5.5%. Germline assignment: CDR1 LNHDA and CDR2 SQIVND (reference sequence). The CDR3 is made up of 17 amino acids. The V segment lost 5 bases and the J segment 0 bases; nucleotides outside the gene matches: 6. The source of the sample is a study of cytomegalovirus exposure and HLA in healthy donors. What was sequenced was PBMCs. This clonotype was sampled from a man aged 18 to 35 in good health and CMV-seropositive. V usage is TRBV19 and J usage is TRBJ2-6; TRBD1 matches 8 bases. CDR3 sequence reads: CASSGTGRLSGANVLTF. CDR3 nucleotide sequence: TGTGCCAGTAGTGGGACAGGTAGACTCTCTGGGGCCAACGTCCTGACTTTC.